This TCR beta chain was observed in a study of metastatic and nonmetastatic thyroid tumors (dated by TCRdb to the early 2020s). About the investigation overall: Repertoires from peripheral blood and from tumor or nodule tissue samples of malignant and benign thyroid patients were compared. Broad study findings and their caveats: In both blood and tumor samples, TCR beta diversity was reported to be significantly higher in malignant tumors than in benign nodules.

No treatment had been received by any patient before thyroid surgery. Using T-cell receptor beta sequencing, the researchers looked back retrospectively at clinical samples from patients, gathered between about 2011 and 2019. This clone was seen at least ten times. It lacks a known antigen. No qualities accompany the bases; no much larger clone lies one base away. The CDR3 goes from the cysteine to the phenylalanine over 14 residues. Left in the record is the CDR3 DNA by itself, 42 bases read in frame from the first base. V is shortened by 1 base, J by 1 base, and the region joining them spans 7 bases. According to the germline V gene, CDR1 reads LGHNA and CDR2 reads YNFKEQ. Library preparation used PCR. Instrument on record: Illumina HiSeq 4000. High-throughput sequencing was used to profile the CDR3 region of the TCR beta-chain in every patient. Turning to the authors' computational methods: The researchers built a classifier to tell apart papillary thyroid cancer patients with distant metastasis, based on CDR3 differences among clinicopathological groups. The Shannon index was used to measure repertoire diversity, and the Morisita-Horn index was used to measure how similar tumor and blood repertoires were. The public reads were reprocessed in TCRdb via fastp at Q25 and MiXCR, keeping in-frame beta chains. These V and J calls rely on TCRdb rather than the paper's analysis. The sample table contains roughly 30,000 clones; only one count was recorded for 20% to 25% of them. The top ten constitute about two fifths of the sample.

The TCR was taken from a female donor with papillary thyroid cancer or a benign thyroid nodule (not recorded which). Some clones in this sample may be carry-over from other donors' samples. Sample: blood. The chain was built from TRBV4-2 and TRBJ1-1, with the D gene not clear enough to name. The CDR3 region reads CASSQAHGNTEAFF. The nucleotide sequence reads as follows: TGTGCCAGCAGCCAAGCACACGGGAACACTGAAGCTTTCTTT.